The 28 T cell receptor beta chains listed next were all sequenced from one sample in a study of T cell responses to AZD1222 COVID-19 vaccine. Clones were read by immunoSEQ multiplex PCR, and TCRdb kept only the in-frame ones, dropping some. The table lists approximately 130,000 clones, 90% to 95% of them singletons. The starting material was peripheral blood, obtained on day 0 of AZD1222 vaccination. The receptor set was obtained from an adult in good health.

CDR3 amino acids: CASSLLSRRYNEQFF. The CDR3 bases are TGTGCCAGCAGTTTACTTAGCCGTCGTTACAATGAGCAGTTCTTC. The chain is built from TRBV28 and TRBJ2-1; D is uncertain. The V end lost 2 bases, the J end lost 4 bases, and 12 bases lay between the germline ends. Germline CDR1 is MDHEN and CDR2 is SYDVKM. CDR3 size: 15 residues.

The chain couples TRBV4-3 to TRBJ2-6, with D perhaps matching TRBD1 (6 bases). Trimming removed 1 base from V and 0 bases from J, with 13 bases in between. The CDR3 is 18 amino acids. Germline CDR1 is LGHNA and CDR2 is YSLEER. The DNA for the CDR3 is TGCGCCAGCAGCCAAGTCCCCGGACAGTCCTCTGGGGCCAACGTCCTGACTTTC. Translation gives CASSQVPGQSSGANVLTF.

The chain uses TRBV20-1 and TRBJ1-4, with D unresolved. CDR1 and CDR2 (germline): DFQATT, SNEGSKA (reference sequence). The CDR3 extends over 11 amino acids. V was cut by 3 bases and J by 7 bases, with 6 bases left in between. CDR3 in DNA: TGCAGTGCTAGGGGTGGTGAAAAACTGTTTTTT. Translated: CSARGGEKLFF.

The rearrangement joins TRBV12-3 or TRBV12-4 to TRBJ1-2; no clear D gene. V was clipped by 11 bases and J by 7 bases, with 11 bases between them. The CDR3 consists of 10 residues. The DNA for the CDR3 is TGTGCCGTCGGAGGAGTTGGCTACACCTTC. This codes for CAVGGVGYTF.

This chain uses TRBV20-1 with TRBJ1-5; D is possibly TRBD1 (5 bases). Germline CDR1 reads DFQATT; CDR2 reads SNEGSKA (reference sequence). The germline V and J ends were trimmed by 3 bases and 9 bases, with 18 bases remaining between them. The CDR3 totals 14 residues. The CDR3 spells CSASILAGRRPQHF. CDR3 nucleotide sequence: TGCAGTGCTAGTATCCTAGCAGGGCGACGGCCCCAGCATTTT.

The chain employs TRBV7-2 and TRBJ1-6; D is unresolved. Trimming took off 1 base at V and 4 bases at J, with 5 bases between the two ends. CDR3 length: 14 residues. Germline assignment: CDR1 SGHTA and CDR2 FQGNSA. The CDR3 bases are TGTGCCAGCAGCTTAGGCGGATATAATTCACCCCTCCACTTT. Its protein product is CASSLGGYNSPLHF.

J is TRBJ1-1 and V is TRBV28; TRBD1 might be the D (6 bases). V was cut by 6 bases and J by 5 bases, with 22 bases left in between. CDR1 MDHEN and CDR2 SYDVKM come from the germline V gene. The CDR3 runs to 16 residues. CDR3 nucleotide sequence: TGTGCCAGCAGGAGAGGGGGAAGCGGGGGTTGGACTGAAGCTTTCTTT. This translates into CASRRGGSGGWTEAFF.

The genes are TRBV11-2 and TRBJ1-4; a possible D gene is TRBD1 (6 bases). Germline V gene data show CDR1 as SGHAT and CDR2 as FQNNGV. Between the trimmed V and J ends, which lost 6 bases and 7 bases, there was a span of 18 bases. The CDR3 is made up of 15 amino acids. CDR3 nucleotide sequence: TGTGCCAGCAGTCCTGCCCGGGGGCGGAGTGAAAAACTGTTTTTT. Translated: CASSPARGRSEKLFF.

This clone occurred once. V and J are TRBV28 and TRBJ1-5; 7 bases are shared with TRBD1. V trimming: 3 bases; J trimming: 7 bases; junction bases outside the gene matches: 9. Germline CDR1 is MDHEN and CDR2 is SYDVKM. The CDR3 has 15 amino acids. CDR3 amino acids: CASSFDREKDQPQHF. Written as DNA, the CDR3 is TGTGCCAGCAGTTTTGACAGGGAAAAGGACCAGCCCCAGCATTTT. The whole variable domain, remainder taken from reference TRBV28 and TRBJ1-5, is DVKVTQSSRYLVKRTGEKVFLECVQDMDHENMFWYRQDPGLGLRLIYFSYDVKMKEKGDIPEGYSVSREKKERFSLILESASTNQTSMYLCASSFDREKDQPQHFGDGTRLSIL.

This chain connects TRBV24-1 to TRBJ1-1, with TRBD1 identical over 7 bases. V gave up 1 base and J gave up 11 bases; unmatched junction bases: 3. CDR1 is KGHDR, CDR2 SFDVKD, per germline. This CDR3 region has 12 residues. The DNA for the CDR3 is TGTGCCACCAGTGATTTCACAGGGGCTGCTTTCTTT. It translates to CATSDFTGAAFF.

V is TRBV27 and J is TRBJ1-5, with a tentative D call TRBD1 (5 bases). Trimming took off 5 bases at V and 1 base at J, with 18 bases between the two ends. The CDR3 is 17 residues long. Germline V gene sequence: CDR1 MNHEY, CDR2 SMNVEV (reference sequence). CDR3 sequence: CASSTRGRPGSNQPQHF. The CDR3 region has the DNA TGTGCCAGCAGTACCCGAGGACGCCCAGGGAGCAATCAGCCCCAGCATTTT.

J is TRBJ1-4 and V is TRBV2, with D unresolved. Germline lookup yields CDR1 SNHLY and CDR2 FYNNEI. The V gene lost 6 bases and the J gene lost 7 bases, with 12 bases spanning the gap. This CDR3 is 13 amino acids long. The CDR3, as DNA: TGTGCCAGCAGGGGGATGCGGACTGAAAAACTGTTTTTT. This sequence encodes CASRGMRTEKLFF.

The chain has TRBV28 and TRBJ1-2, with D tentatively TRBD1 (5 bases). CDR3 size: 14 residues. Per the germline V gene, CDR1 is MDHEN and CDR2 is SYDVKM. The germline V and J ends were trimmed by 2 bases and 4 bases, with 11 bases remaining between them. DNA for the CDR3: TGTGCCAGCAGTTTAATAACAGGAACCTATGGCTACACCTTC. Protein sequence: CASSLITGTYGYTF.

The J gene is TRBJ1-2, the V gene TRBV29-1; 8 nucleotides align to TRBD1. The germline V gene encodes CDR1 SQVTM and CDR2 ANQGSEA. V lost 1 base, J lost 5 bases, and 0 bases stayed unmatched. The CDR3 length is 12 residues. Here the CDR3 reads CSVEGDRYGYTF. The CDR3 region has the DNA TGCAGCGTTGAAGGGGACAGGTATGGCTACACCTTC.

This clone was counted once. The V gene is TRBV6-5, the J gene TRBJ1-1; no firm D call. The CDR3 extends over 14 amino acids. V lost 0 bases to trimming and J lost 11 bases, with 16 bases between them. CDR1 MNHEY and CDR2 SVGAGI come from the germline V gene. Here the CDR3 DNA reads TGTGCCAGCAGTTACTCGGGCATATTCGGTATTGCTTTCTTT. Translated: CASSYSGIFGIAFF.

CDR3 sequence: CASSSTGTGPYGYTF. CDR3 coding DNA: TGTGCCAGCAGCTCGACCGGGACAGGACCCTATGGCTACACCTTC. The chain employs TRBV7-2 and TRBJ1-2, with 8 bases fitting TRBD1. This CDR3 spans 15 amino acids. Losses at the gene ends were 4 bases for V and 4 bases for J; bases not matched to a gene: 8. Germline loops: CDR1 SGHTA, CDR2 FQGNSA. Full variable domain (outside the CDR3, taken from reference TRBV7-2 and TRBJ1-2): GAGVSQSPSNKVTEKGKDVELRCDPISGHTALYWYRQSLGQGLEFLIYFQGNSAPDKSGLPSDRFSAERTGGSVSTLTIQRTQQEDSAVYLCASSSTGTGPYGYTFGSGTRLTVV.

This chain's CDR3 is CASSSLLADQETQYF. The CDR3 DNA reads as TGCGCCAGCAGCTCCTTACTAGCGGACCAAGAGACCCAGTACTTC. V is TRBV5-1 and J is TRBJ2-5; 8 nucleotides match TRBD2. V was pared by 3 bases and J by 0 bases, with 4 bases of the junction left unmatched. The CDR3 consists of 15 residues. Germline loops: CDR1 SGHRS, CDR2 YFSETQ.

This chain connects TRBV21-1 to TRBJ1-5; the D call of TRBD1 is as the table states it, not checked on the DNA. TRBV21-1 is reported as a pseudogene. The CDR3 has 17 amino acids. This CDR3 is CASSKGGPGTPNQPQHF. The CDR3 DNA is TGTGCCAGCAGCAAAGGGGGGCCCGGGACACCAAATCAGCCCCAGCATTTT.

The sample holds one count of this clone. This chain joins TRBV5-1 and TRBJ2-7; tentatively, D is TRBD1 or TRBD2 (6 bases each). Germline V CDR1 and CDR2: SGHRS, YFSETQ. V dropped 0 bases and J dropped 4 bases, with 14 bases sitting between them. The CDR3 is made up of 15 amino acids. The CDR3 DNA reads as TGCGCCAGCAGCTTGGGAGGGGGGCCCGGGTACGAGCAGTACTTC. Translation gives CASSLGGGPGYEQYF.

The gene calls are TRBV30 and TRBJ1-2; TRBD1 matches at 7 bases. V trimming: 6 bases; J trimming: 2 bases; junction bases outside the gene matches: 9. Germline V gene data show CDR1 as GTSNPN and CDR2 as SVGIG (reference sequence). The CDR3 sequence is 14 residues long. The CDR3 reads CACMGQRRNYGYTF. CDR3 DNA sequence: TGTGCCTGTATGGGACAGAGAAGAAACTATGGCTACACCTTC.

Turning to this clone: Other DNA sequences in this sample translate to the same CDR3. The chain carries TRBV28 and TRBJ1-1; D unresolved. V lost 2 bases and J 7 bases, leaving 5 bases between the germline ends. There are 11 residues in the CDR3. Germline V gene sequence: CDR1 MDHEN, CDR2 SYDVKM. The CDR3 reads CASSLRHEAFF. The CDR3 DNA reads TGTGCCAGCAGTTTAAGGCATGAAGCTTTCTTT.

This clone was counted a single time. The chain joins TRBV10-3 to TRBJ1-5; D unclear. CDR3 size: 14 residues. Germline CDR1 ENHRY, CDR2 SYGVKD. V dropped 0 bases and J dropped 4 bases, with 7 bases sitting between them. For the CDR3, the DNA is TGTGCCATCAGTGAGTCAGTGGGGAATCAGCCCCAGCATTTT. The encoded protein is CAISESVGNQPQHF.

In this sample, this clone turned up once. V is TRBV6-5 and J is TRBJ1-1; 7 nucleotides agree with TRBD1. V shed 8 bases and J 1 base; nucleotides not matched to a gene: 7. The CDR3 runs 14 residues. Germline lookup yields CDR1 MNHEY and CDR2 SVGAGI. The CDR3 DNA follows: TGTGCCAGCCAGGGGCAGGGGGGGAACACTGAAGCTTTCTTT. Amino acid sequence: CASQGQGGNTEAFF.

The chain carries TRBV30 and TRBJ1-1; tentatively, D is TRBD1 (5 bases). CDR3 size: 12 residues. The V gene lost 3 bases and the J gene lost 11 bases, with 16 bases spanning the gap. Per germline, CDR1 GTSNPN and CDR2 SVGIG (reference sequence). CDR3 coding DNA: TGTGCCTGGAGCCAGGGCTCTCGATCTGCTTTCTTT. It codes for CAWSQGSRSAFF.

In DNA, the CDR3 is TGTGCCAGCACCTTCAGAGGGGACACTGAAGCTTTCTTT. Protein: CASTFRGDTEAFF. The chain joins TRBV6-5 to TRBJ1-1; a possible D gene is TRBD1 (5 bases). The CDR3 totals 13 residues. From germline, CDR1 is MNHEY and CDR2 SVGAGI. Between the trimmed V and J ends, which lost 7 bases and 3 bases, there was a span of 12 bases.

Written as DNA, the CDR3 is TGTGCCAGCAGCTTAGTACAGGGGGGATACAATGAGCAGTTCTTC. Translating gives CASSLVQGGYNEQFF. The chain recombines TRBV7-2 with TRBJ2-1, with 8 bases identical to TRBD1. Germline V gives CDR1 SGHTA, CDR2 FQGNSA. The CDR3 has 15 residues. After removal of 1 base from V and 4 bases from J, the junction contained 3 bases not matched to a gene.

This clone occurred once. The chain has TRBV21-1 and TRBJ2-1; the tabulated D call, TRBD2, remains unverified against the DNA. TRBV21-1 is a recognized pseudogene. CDR3 length equals 21 residues. CDR3 amino acids: CASSKIIPGTSGLNAYNEQFF. CDR3 bases: TGTGCCAGCAGCAAAATAATCCCCGGGACTAGCGGCCTGAACGCCTACAATGAGCAGTTCTTC.

The rearrangement uses TRBV6-4 and TRBJ1-2; TRBD1 might be the D (5 bases). Germline CDR1 reads MRHNA; CDR2 reads SNTAGT. This CDR3 has 13 amino acids. The ends were cut back, 2 bases at V and 8 bases at J, with 12 bases in the middle. CDR3 in amino acids: CASSDEGLGGYTF. CDR3 in DNA: TGTGCCAGCAGTGACGAGGGGTTAGGAGGCTACACCTTC.